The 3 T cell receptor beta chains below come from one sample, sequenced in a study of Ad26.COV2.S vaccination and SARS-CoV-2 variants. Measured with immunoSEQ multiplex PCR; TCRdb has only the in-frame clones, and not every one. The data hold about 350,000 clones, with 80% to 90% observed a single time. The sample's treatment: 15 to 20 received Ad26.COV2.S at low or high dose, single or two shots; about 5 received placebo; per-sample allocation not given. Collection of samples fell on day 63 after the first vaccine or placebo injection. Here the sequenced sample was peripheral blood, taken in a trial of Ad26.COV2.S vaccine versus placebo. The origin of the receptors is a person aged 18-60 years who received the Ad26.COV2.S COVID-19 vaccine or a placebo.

This CDR3 reads CASRSGQNSNQPQHF. The CDR3 DNA follows: TGTGCCAGCAGATCTGGACAGAATAGCAATCAGCCCCAGCATTTT. V gene TRBV27 combines with J gene TRBJ1-5; perhaps TRBD1 as D (6 bases). The V end was cut by 6 bases, the J end by 0 bases, with 12 bases between. Germline V CDR1 and CDR2: MNHEY, SMNVEV (reference sequence). The CDR3 extends over 15 amino acids.

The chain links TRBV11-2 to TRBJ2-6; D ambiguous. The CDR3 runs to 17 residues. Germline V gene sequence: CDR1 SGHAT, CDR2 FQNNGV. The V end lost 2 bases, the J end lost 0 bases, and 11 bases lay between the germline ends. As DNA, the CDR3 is TGTGCCAGCAGCTTAACACTACTGAGCTCTGGGGCCAACGTCCTGACTTTC. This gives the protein CASSLTLLSSGANVLTF.

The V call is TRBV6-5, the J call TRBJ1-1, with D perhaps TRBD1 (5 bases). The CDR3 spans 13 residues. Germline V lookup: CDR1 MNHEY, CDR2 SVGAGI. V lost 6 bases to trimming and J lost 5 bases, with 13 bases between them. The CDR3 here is CASRRREGTEAFF. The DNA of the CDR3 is TGTGCCAGCAGGAGAAGAGAGGGGACTGAAGCTTTCTTT.